These 28 T cell receptor beta chains came from one sample sequenced in a study of T cells after yellow fever vaccination. One entry per CDR3 protein, called by TCRdb with MiXCR from the 5' RACE reads. Among about 46,000 distinct CDR3 sequences, more than 6% were seen once, and the ten largest hold less than 11%. Sequences were derived from PBMCs, either bulk or a sorted T-cell subset (CD4+, CD8+, memory, or dextramer-sorted; not recorded which), sampled 45 days after the yellow fever booster vaccination. These receptors were obtained from a man aged 25-45 years who received the YFV17D yellow fever vaccine.

This clonotype appeared a few times. The chain joins TRBV20-1 to TRBJ2-5; TRBD2 aligns across 9 bases. The V gene end was trimmed by 1 base and the J gene end by 4 bases; junction bases not matched to a gene: 7. Germline V gene data show CDR1 as DFQATT and CDR2 as SNEGSKA (reference sequence). This CDR3 comprises 15 residues. CDR3 in amino acids: CSARGAGGPGETQYF. DNA of the CDR3: TGCAGTGCTAGAGGGGCGGGAGGGCCGGGAGAGACCCAGTACTTC.

The chain recombines TRBV5-1 with TRBJ2-5; TRBD1 might be the D (6 bases). The germline V gene has CDR1 SGHRS and CDR2 YFSETQ. The CDR3 runs to 14 residues. With 4 bases removed from V and 5 bases from J, the gap between germline ends came to 15 bases. The CDR3 region is CASSDPGEMETQYF. In DNA, the CDR3 is TGCGCCAGCAGCGATCCAGGGGAAATGGAGACCCAGTACTTC.

This sequence joins TRBV9 and TRBJ1-4; 9 bases map to TRBD1. The germline CDR1 and CDR2 sequences are SGDLS and YYNGEE. There are 15 residues in the CDR3. Trimming took 4 bases from V and 7 from J; bases not matched to a gene: 8. DNA of the CDR3: TGTGCCAGCAGCATTGGGACAGGGTTTGGTGAAAAACTGTTTTTT. It yields the protein CASSIGTGFGEKLFF.

The sample holds many counts of this clonotype. The V and J genes are TRBV12-3 or TRBV12-4 and TRBJ2-1, with 13 positions matching TRBD2. V shed 4 bases and J 8 bases; nucleotides not matched to a gene: 5. The CDR3 covers 15 residues. In DNA, the CDR3 is TGTGCCAGCAGTTCAGGACTAGCGGGAGTCTATGAGCAGTTCTTC. Amino acids: CASSSGLAGVYEQFF.

This sequence joins TRBV7-9 and TRBJ2-7, with 8 nucleotides matching TRBD1. This CDR3 contains 17 residues. Trimming removed 5 bases from V and 0 bases from J; junction bases left unmatched: 12. CDR1 is SEHNR, CDR2 FQNEAQ, per germline (reference sequence). The CDR3 loop reads CASSKLLGTGSSYEQYF. The CDR3 coding sequence is TGTGCCAGCAGCAAGCTCCTAGGGACAGGAAGCTCCTACGAGCAGTACTTC.

This chain uses TRBV23-1 with TRBJ2-1; TRBD2 matches at 10 bases. TRBV23-1 has ORF status, its function being uncertain. V shed 10 bases and J 8 bases; nucleotides not matched to a gene: 5. The CDR3 consists of 12 residues. The CDR3 bases are TGCGCCAACGCTAGCGGGAGTCATGAGCAGTTCTTC. Protein: CANASGSHEQFF.

There are many counts of this clonotype. CDR3 in DNA: TGCAGTGCCGCTTGGACAGGGGAGTGGGTAGAGACCCAGTACTTC. Protein product: CSAAWTGEWVETQYF. The chain uses TRBV20-1 and TRBJ2-5; 9 bases map to TRBD1. The CDR3 extends over 15 amino acids. From germline, CDR1 is DFQATT and CDR2 SNEGSKA (reference sequence). V shed 6 bases and J 4 bases; nucleotides not matched to a gene: 12.

This clonotype has a count of ten or more. CDR3 nucleotide sequence: TGTGCCAGCAGTTCCCGTTTCGGCGGCTCCTACAATGAGCAGTTCTTC. Protein sequence: CASSSRFGGSYNEQFF. The rearrangement uses TRBV28 and TRBJ2-1; the D is unclear. Trimming shortened V by 4 bases and J by 0 bases, and 13 bases separated the two germline ends. Germline V CDR1 and CDR2: MDHEN, SYDVKM. The CDR3 is made up of 16 amino acids.

This clonotype was observed a handful of times. This chain connects TRBV11-1 to TRBJ2-6, with no clear D. The CDR3 runs to 18 residues. Looked up from germline, CDR1 is SGHAT and CDR2 is FQDESV (reference sequence). V was shortened by 2 bases and J by 0 bases, with 14 bases between the two germline ends. CDR3 residues: CASSLLGGYPSGANVLTF. The CDR3 nucleotides are TGTGCCAGCAGCTTACTCGGTGGGTACCCCTCTGGGGCCAACGTCCTGACTTTC.

This clonotype was counted at least ten times. This rearrangement joins TRBV7-2 to TRBJ1-1; no clear D gene. The germline CDR1 and CDR2 sequences are SGHTA and FQGNSA. This CDR3 is built from 14 residues. V shed 2 bases and J shed 0 bases, with 7 bases lying between them. CDR3 DNA sequence: TGTGCCAGCAGCTTAATGCCATTGAACACTGAAGCTTTCTTT. Translating gives CASSLMPLNTEAFF.

The chain is built from TRBV12-3 or TRBV12-4 and TRBJ1-1; TRBD1 aligns across 7 bases. The J segment lost 3 bases and the V segment lost 6 bases, leaving 7 bases of the junction unmatched. The CDR3 is made up of 14 amino acids. In DNA, the CDR3 is TGTGCCAGCAGGCTACTCGACAGGGACACTGAAGCTTTCTTT. It yields the protein CASRLLDRDTEAFF.

This clonotype has a count of ten or more. The rearrangement links TRBV6-2 or TRBV6-3 to TRBJ2-1, with D unclear. This CDR3 comprises 11 residues. Germline CDR1 is MNHEY and CDR2 is SVGEGT. Deletions cut 4 bases from V and 12 bases from J, with 10 bases between. The CDR3 DNA is TGTGCCAGCAGTTTGGGTAGTGTGCAGTTCTTC. Translated, it gives CASSLGSVQFF.

This clonotype has at least ten counts. V and J are TRBV6-5 and TRBJ2-5; no clear D. V was cut by 2 bases and J by 1 base, with 14 bases left in between. The CDR3 has 16 amino acids. Germline CDR1 MNHEY, CDR2 SVGAGI. For the CDR3, the DNA is TGTGCCAGCAGTTACGGGTTCACCACCTCCCAAGAGACCCAGTACTTC. Translating gives CASSYGFTTSQETQYF.

The table lists this clonotype with a few counts. The chain couples TRBV20-1 to TRBJ1-3; D gene unclear. V was shortened by 5 bases and J by 2 bases, with 13 bases between the two germline ends. Germline V gene sequence: CDR1 DFQATT, CDR2 SNEGSKA (reference sequence). The CDR3 extends over 14 amino acids. The CDR3 DNA sequence: TGCAGTGCTGACTCTCCGGACGCTGGAAACACCATATATTTT. This codes for CSADSPDAGNTIYF.

This clonotype was counted ten times or more. The chain recombines TRBV28 with TRBJ2-6; possibly TRBD1 or TRBD2 for D (5 bases each). The CDR3 has 15 amino acids. The V gene lost 3 bases and the J gene lost 2 bases, with 8 bases spanning the gap. From germline, CDR1 is MDHEN and CDR2 SYDVKM. This chain's CDR3 is CASSFGGAGANVLTF. In DNA form, the CDR3 reads TGTGCCAGCAGTTTTGGGGGAGCTGGGGCCAACGTCCTGACTTTC.

This sequence joins TRBV20-1 and TRBJ2-7, with 11 nucleotides matching TRBD2. CDR3 length: 12 residues. Germline lookup yields CDR1 DFQATT and CDR2 SNEGSKA (reference sequence). Trimming cost V 6 bases and J 6 bases; bases outside gene matches: 4. This CDR3 is CSARLAGSEQYF. In nucleotides, the CDR3 is TGCAGTGCAAGACTAGCGGGAAGCGAGCAGTACTTC.

The rearrangement uses TRBV7-8 and TRBJ2-5, with D tentatively TRBD1 or TRBD2 (5 bases each). Germline V gene data show CDR1 as SGHVS and CDR2 as FQNEAQ. The CDR3 covers 14 residues. The V end was cut by 5 bases, the J end by 5 bases, with 15 bases between. CDR3 protein: CASSLGTRGETQYF. The CDR3 bases are TGTGCCAGCAGCCTTGGGACCCGCGGGGAGACCCAGTACTTC.

This clonotype came up many times. V is TRBV2 and J is TRBJ2-3; D might be TRBD1 (5 bases). This CDR3 comprises 14 residues. Between the trimmed V and J ends, which lost 0 bases and 5 bases, there was a span of 9 bases. Germline V gene lookup returns CDR1 SNHLY and CDR2 FYNNEI. The CDR3 nucleotides are TGTGCCAGCAGTGAAGCGGGAAGGGGAGATACGCAGTATTTT. It yields the protein CASSEAGRGDTQYF.

The chain is built from TRBV7-2 and TRBJ2-7; D unclear. The CDR3 length is 15 residues. Deletions cut 2 bases from V and 1 base from J, with 12 bases between. Germline V lookup: CDR1 SGHTA, CDR2 FQGNSA. The CDR3 region is CASSLNPADSYEQYF. DNA of the CDR3: TGTGCCAGCAGCTTAAATCCGGCGGATTCCTACGAGCAGTACTTC.

In its sample, this clonotype was seen many times. The genes are TRBV6-1 and TRBJ2-1; D remains unclear. The CDR3 is made up of 15 amino acids. Trimming shortened V by 3 bases and J by 9 bases, and 18 bases separated the two germline ends. CDR1 MNHNS and CDR2 SASEGT come from the germline V gene. For the CDR3, the DNA is TGTGCCAGCAGTGACAACAGCCTCGTGGGCATTGAGCAGTTCTTC. It specifies CASSDNSLVGIEQFF.

This clonotype was counted between two and nine times. The CDR3: CASSLDYGTRSSEQYF. The CDR3 DNA follows: TGTGCCAGCAGCTTAGATTACGGGACTAGGTCCAGCGAGCAGTACTTC. The rearrangement links TRBV11-2 to TRBJ2-7, with 8 bases aligning to TRBD2. The CDR3 length is 16 residues. Germline V CDR1 and CDR2: SGHAT, FQNNGV. V was pared by 0 bases and J by 6 bases, with 10 bases of the junction left unmatched.

This clonotype has at least ten counts. J is TRBJ2-7 and V is TRBV27; D might be TRBD1 (6 bases). V was cut by 4 bases and J by 0 bases, with 13 bases left in between. The length of the CDR3 is 15 residues. Per the germline V gene, CDR1 is MNHEY and CDR2 is SMNVEV (reference sequence). The CDR3: CASSSDSFYSYEQYF. In DNA, the CDR3 is TGTGCCAGCAGTTCGGACAGCTTTTACTCCTACGAGCAGTACTTC.

This clonotype came up a few times. The chain uses TRBV6-5 and TRBJ1-1; D is uncertain. Between the trimmed V and J ends, which lost 1 base and 6 bases, there was a span of 12 bases. Germline CDR1 reads MNHEY; CDR2 reads SVGAGI. This CDR3 region has 14 residues. The CDR3 DNA sequence: TGTGCCAGCAGTTACTTCCGGGGAAACTCTGAAGCTTTCTTT. It is translated as CASSYFRGNSEAFF.

This clonotype was counted ten times or more. This chain links TRBV7-9 with TRBJ2-1, with 7 bases fitting TRBD2. Germline V lookup: CDR1 SEHNR, CDR2 FQNEAQ (reference sequence). This CDR3 comprises 17 residues. V gave up 5 bases and J gave up 0 bases; unmatched junction bases: 10. This CDR3 is CASSPIGGKSSYNEQFF. CDR3 nucleotide sequence: TGTGCCAGCAGCCCAATCGGGGGGAAGAGCTCCTACAATGAGCAGTTCTTC.

Relative to its sample, this clonotype is medium-sized. V is TRBV12-3 or TRBV12-4 and J is TRBJ1-5; D gene ambiguous. Trimming took off 5 bases at V and 1 base at J, with 15 bases between the two ends. There are 16 residues in the CDR3. The CDR3 here is CASSRSTQLSNQPQHF. The DNA for the CDR3 is TGTGCCAGCAGTAGATCGACTCAGTTGAGCAATCAGCCCCAGCATTTT.

This clonotype has only a few counts. This rearrangement joins TRBV29-1 to TRBJ2-5; no reliable D call. This CDR3 spans 13 amino acids. The V end was cut by 4 bases, the J end by 5 bases, with 14 bases between. Germline CDR1 reads SQVTM; CDR2 reads ANQGSEA. CDR3: CSVAVSVLETQYF. The CDR3 DNA reads TGCAGCGTTGCAGTATCCGTGTTGGAGACCCAGTACTTC.

The CDR3 reads CASSLGRDPSGYTF. Here the CDR3 DNA reads TGTGCCAGCAGCTTAGGAAGGGATCCCAGCGGCTACACCTTC. V gene TRBV7-9 combines with J gene TRBJ1-2; D ambiguous. Trimming removed 1 base at V and 8 bases at J, with 14 bases between. The CDR3 covers 14 residues. Germline assignment: CDR1 SEHNR and CDR2 FQNEAQ (reference sequence).

This chain joins TRBV15 and TRBJ2-3; D unresolved. This CDR3 comprises 11 residues. Trimming removed 0 bases at V and 8 bases at J, with 3 bases between. Germline values: CDR1 LNHNV, CDR2 YYDKDF (reference sequence). CDR3 DNA: TGTGCCACCAGCAGAGAAGTTACGCAGTATTTT. Its translation: CATSREVTQYF.